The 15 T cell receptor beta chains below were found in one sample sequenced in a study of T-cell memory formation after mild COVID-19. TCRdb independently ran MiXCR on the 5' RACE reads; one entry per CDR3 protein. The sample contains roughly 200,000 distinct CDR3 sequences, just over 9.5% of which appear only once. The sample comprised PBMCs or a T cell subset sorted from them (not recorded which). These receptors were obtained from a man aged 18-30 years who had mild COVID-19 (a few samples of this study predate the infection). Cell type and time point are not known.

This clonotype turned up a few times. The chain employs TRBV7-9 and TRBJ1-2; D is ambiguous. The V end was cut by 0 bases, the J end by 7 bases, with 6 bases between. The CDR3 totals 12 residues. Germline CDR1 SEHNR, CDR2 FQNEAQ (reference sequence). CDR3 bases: TGTGCCAGCAGCTTAGCGGATGGTGGCTACACCTTC. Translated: CASSLADGGYTF. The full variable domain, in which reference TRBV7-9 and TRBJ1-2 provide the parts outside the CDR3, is DTGVSQNPRHKITKRGQNVTFRCDPISEHNRLYWYRQTLGQGPEFLTYFQNEAQLEKSRLLSDRFSAERPKGSFSTLEIQRTEQGDSAMYLCASSLADGGYTFGSGTRLTVV.

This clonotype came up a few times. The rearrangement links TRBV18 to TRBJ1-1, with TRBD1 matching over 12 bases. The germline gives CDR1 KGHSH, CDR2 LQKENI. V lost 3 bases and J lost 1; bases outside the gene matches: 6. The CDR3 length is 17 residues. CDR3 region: CASSPPGQGAPNTEAFF. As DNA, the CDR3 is TGTGCCAGCTCACCTCCGGGACAGGGGGCCCCGAACACTGAAGCTTTCTTT.

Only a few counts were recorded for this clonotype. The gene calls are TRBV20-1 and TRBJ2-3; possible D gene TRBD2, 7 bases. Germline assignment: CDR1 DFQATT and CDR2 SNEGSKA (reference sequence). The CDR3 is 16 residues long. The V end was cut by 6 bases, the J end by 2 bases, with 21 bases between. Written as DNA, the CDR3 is TGCAGTGCGCGCCACTTGTCGGGGGGCAACACAGATACGCAGTATTTT. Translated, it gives CSARHLSGGNTDTQYF.

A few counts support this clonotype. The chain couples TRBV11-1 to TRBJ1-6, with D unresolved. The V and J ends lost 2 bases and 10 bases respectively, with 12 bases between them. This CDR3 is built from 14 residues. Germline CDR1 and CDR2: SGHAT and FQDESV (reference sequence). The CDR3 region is CASSLSGGGSPLHF. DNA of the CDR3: TGTGCCAGCAGCTTAAGCGGCGGCGGGTCACCCCTCCACTTT.

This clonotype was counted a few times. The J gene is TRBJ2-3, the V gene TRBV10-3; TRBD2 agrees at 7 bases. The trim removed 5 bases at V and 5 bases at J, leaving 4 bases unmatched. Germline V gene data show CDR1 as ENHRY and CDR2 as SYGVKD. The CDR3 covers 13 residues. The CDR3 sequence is CAISTLAEDTQYF. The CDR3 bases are TGTGCCATCAGTACCCTAGCGGAAGATACGCAGTATTTT.

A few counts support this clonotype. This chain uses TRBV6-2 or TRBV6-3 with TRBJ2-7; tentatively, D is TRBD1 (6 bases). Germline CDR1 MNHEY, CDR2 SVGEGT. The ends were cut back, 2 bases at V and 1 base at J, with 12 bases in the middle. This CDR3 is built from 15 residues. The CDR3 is CASSYRQGRSYEQYF. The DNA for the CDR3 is TGTGCCAGCAGTTACAGGCAGGGGAGATCCTACGAGCAGTACTTC.

As DNA, the CDR3 is TGTGCCAGCAGCGTAGCTACATGGGTACAGGACACCGGGGAGCTGTTTTTT. Its translation is CASSVATWVQDTGELFF. The rearrangement joins TRBV9 to TRBJ2-2, with D perhaps matching TRBD1 (5 bases). Trimming removed 0 bases at V and 3 bases at J, with 15 bases between. CDR1 is SGDLS, CDR2 YYNGEE, per germline. The CDR3 is 17 residues long.

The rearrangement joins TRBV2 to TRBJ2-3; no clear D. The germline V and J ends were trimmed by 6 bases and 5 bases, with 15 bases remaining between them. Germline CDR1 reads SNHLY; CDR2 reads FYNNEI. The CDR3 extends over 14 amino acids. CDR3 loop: CASSRQGIGDTQYF. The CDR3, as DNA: TGTGCCAGCAGCCGTCAAGGGATCGGAGATACGCAGTATTTT.

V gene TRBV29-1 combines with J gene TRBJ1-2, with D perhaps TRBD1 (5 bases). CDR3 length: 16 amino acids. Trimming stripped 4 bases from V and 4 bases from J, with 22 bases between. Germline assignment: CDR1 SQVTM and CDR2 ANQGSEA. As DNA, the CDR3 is TGCAGCGTTGTCCCCGACAGTTCGGATCCCTTCTATGGCTACACCTTC. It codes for CSVVPDSSDPFYGYTF.

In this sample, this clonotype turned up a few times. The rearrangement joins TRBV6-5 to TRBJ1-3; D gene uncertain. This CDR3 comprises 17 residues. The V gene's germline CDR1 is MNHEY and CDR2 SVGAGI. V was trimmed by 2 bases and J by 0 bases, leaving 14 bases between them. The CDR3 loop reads CASSYGTAADSGNTIYF. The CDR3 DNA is TGTGCCAGCAGTTACGGAACAGCGGCCGACTCTGGAAACACCATATATTTT.

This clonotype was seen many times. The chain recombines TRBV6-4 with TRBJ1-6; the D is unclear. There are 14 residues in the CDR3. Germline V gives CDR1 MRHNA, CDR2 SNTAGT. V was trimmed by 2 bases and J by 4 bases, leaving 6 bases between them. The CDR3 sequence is CASSDNGYNSPLHF. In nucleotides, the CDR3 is TGTGCCAGCAGTGACAACGGGTATAATTCACCCCTCCACTTT.

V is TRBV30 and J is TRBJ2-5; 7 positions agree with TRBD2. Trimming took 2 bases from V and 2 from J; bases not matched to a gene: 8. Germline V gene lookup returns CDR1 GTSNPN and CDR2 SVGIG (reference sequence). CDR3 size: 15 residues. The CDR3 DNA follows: TGTGCCTGGAGTTCGCAGTCGGGGGGACAAGAGACCCAGTACTTC. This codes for CAWSSQSGGQETQYF.

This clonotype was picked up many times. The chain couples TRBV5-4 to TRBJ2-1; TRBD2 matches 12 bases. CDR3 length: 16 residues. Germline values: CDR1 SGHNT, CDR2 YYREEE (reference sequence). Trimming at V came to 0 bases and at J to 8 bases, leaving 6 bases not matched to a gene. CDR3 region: CASSLVLAGGIHEQFF. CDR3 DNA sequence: TGTGCCAGCAGCTTGGTCCTAGCGGGGGGGATCCATGAGCAGTTCTTC. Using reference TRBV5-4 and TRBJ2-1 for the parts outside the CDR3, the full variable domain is ETGVTQSPTHLIKTRGQQVTLRCSSQSGHNTVSWYQQALGQGPQFIFQYYREEENGRGNFPPRFSGLQFPNYSSELNVNALELDDSALYLCASSLVLAGGIHEQFFGPGTRLTVL.

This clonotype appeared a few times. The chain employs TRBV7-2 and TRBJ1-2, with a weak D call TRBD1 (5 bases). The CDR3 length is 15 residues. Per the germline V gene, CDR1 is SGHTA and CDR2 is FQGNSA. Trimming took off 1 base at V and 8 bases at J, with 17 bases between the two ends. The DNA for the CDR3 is TGTGCCAGCAGCTTAGTGGGTGGGACGGCCCTGGGCTACACCTTC. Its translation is CASSLVGGTALGYTF.

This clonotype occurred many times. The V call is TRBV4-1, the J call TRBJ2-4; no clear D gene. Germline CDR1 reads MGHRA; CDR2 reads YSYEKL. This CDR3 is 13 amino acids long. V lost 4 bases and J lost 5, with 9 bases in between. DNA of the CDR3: TGCGCCAGCAGCCTCGACGACCAAAACATTCAGTACTTC. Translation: CASSLDDQNIQYF.